One and the same sample provided the 9 T cell receptor beta chains below, sequenced in a study of T cells in Graves' hyperthyroidism and ophthalmopathy. RNA transcripts were the template for amplifying TCR beta CDR3 regions. The primer set for the first-round RT-PCR of the TCR CDR3 was HTBI. Each CDR3 protein is one row after TCRdb ran MiXCR on the multiplex PCR reads. This table holds hundreds of thousands of distinct CDR3 sequences, 22% found once. The sample taken for sequencing was blood. The receptors here all came from a man aged 30-40 years with Graves' ophthalmopathy.

The table lists this clonotype with many counts. V is TRBV30 and J is TRBJ2-7, with TRBD1 matching 7 bases. The CDR3 runs to 13 residues. CDR1 and CDR2 (germline): GTSNPN, SVGIG (reference sequence). V shed 8 bases and J 2 bases; nucleotides not matched to a gene: 9. As DNA, the CDR3 is TGTGCCCGCAAGGGGGCAGGAACCTACGAGCAGTACTTC. Translating it yields CARKGAGTYEQYF.

This chain links TRBV18 with TRBJ2-1; 10 nucleotides match TRBD2. Germline V CDR1 and CDR2: KGHSH, LQKENI. The CDR3 runs to 14 residues. J was trimmed by 9 bases and V by 4 bases; bases with no gene match: 6. In DNA form, the CDR3 reads TGTGCCAGCTCACAGCGGGAGGGCCACAGTGAGCAGTTCTTC. Translating it yields CASSQREGHSEQFF.

The chain recombines TRBV27 with TRBJ1-5; TRBD1 might be the D (6 bases). CDR1 is MNHEY, CDR2 SMNVEV, per germline (reference sequence). V dropped 0 bases and J dropped 6 bases, with 12 bases sitting between them. This CDR3 region has 15 residues. The CDR3 DNA follows: TGTGCCAGCAGTTTATCTTCGGGGGCAGGTCAGCCCCAGCATTTT. This gives the protein CASSLSSGAGQPQHF.

This sequence joins TRBV13 and TRBJ1-2, with 8 bases aligning to TRBD1. This CDR3 is 15 amino acids long. CDR1 is PRHDT and CDR2 is FYEKMQ in the germline V gene (reference sequence). With V trimmed by 1 base and J by 7 bases, 8 bases remained unmatched. The chain's CDR3 is CASSLVPDRVGGYTF. CDR3 DNA: TGTGCCAGCAGCTTAGTCCCGGACAGGGTTGGTGGCTACACCTTC.

The V and J genes are TRBV5-6 and TRBJ2-1; 7 bases are shared with TRBD1. The CDR3 covers 16 residues. Germline V gene lookup returns CDR1 SGHDT and CDR2 YYEEEE. V lost 2 bases to trimming and J lost 5 bases; unmatched junction nucleotides: 10. As DNA, the CDR3 is TGTGCCAGCAGCTTCTACACAGGGGTTACTAACAATGAGCAGTTCTTC. It is translated as CASSFYTGVTNNEQFF.

The genes are TRBV24-1 and TRBJ2-1; 10 bases fit TRBD2. This CDR3 region has 15 residues. Germline lookup yields CDR1 KGHDR and CDR2 SFDVKD. Unmatched junction bases numbered 2, after V lost 1 base and J lost 6 bases. The chain's CDR3 is CATSDFGLAVNEQFF. CDR3 in DNA: TGTGCCACCAGTGATTTTGGACTAGCGGTCAATGAGCAGTTCTTC.

This clonotype came up many times. CDR3 region: CASSLSGGSANEKLFF. The CDR3 DNA reads TGTGCCAGCAGTTTGTCAGGGGGTAGTGCTAATGAAAAACTGTTTTTT. The V gene is TRBV28, the J gene TRBJ1-4; 7 bases match TRBD1. Trimming removed 3 bases from V and 3 bases from J; junction bases left unmatched: 7. CDR3 length: 16 amino acids. The V gene's germline CDR1 is MDHEN and CDR2 SYDVKM. The full variable domain, its missing parts supplied by reference TRBV28 and TRBJ1-4, is DVKVTQSSRYLVKRTGEKVFLECVQDMDHENMFWYRQDPGLGLRLIYFSYDVKMKEKGDIPEGYSVSREKKERFSLILESASTNQTSMYLCASSLSGGSANEKLFFGSGTQLSVL.

V is TRBV11-2 and J is TRBJ1-2, with a weak D call TRBD1 (6 bases). Trimming pared 5 bases from V and 4 bases from J, leaving 17 bases between. Per the germline V gene, CDR1 is SGHAT and CDR2 is FQNNGV. The CDR3 contains 15 residues. DNA for the CDR3: TGTGCCAGCAGCCAACACAGGGCCGAGGGCTATGGCTACACCTTC. It yields the protein CASSQHRAEGYGYTF. The full variable domain, in which reference TRBV11-2 and TRBJ1-2 provide the parts outside the CDR3, is EAGVAQSPRYKIIEKRQSVAFWCNPISGHATLYWYQQILGQGPKLLIQFQNNGVVDDSQLPKDRFSAERLKGVDSTLKIQPAKLEDSAVYLCASSQHRAEGYGYTFGSGTRLTVV.

This chain joins TRBV20-1 and TRBJ2-3; TRBD1 agrees at 7 bases. Trimming cost V 6 bases and J 4 bases; bases outside gene matches: 7. Germline assignment: CDR1 DFQATT and CDR2 SNEGSKA (reference sequence). This CDR3 has 13 amino acids. The CDR3 spells CSATDRVSDTQYF. DNA of the CDR3: TGCAGTGCCACTGACAGGGTTTCAGATACGCAGTATTTT.